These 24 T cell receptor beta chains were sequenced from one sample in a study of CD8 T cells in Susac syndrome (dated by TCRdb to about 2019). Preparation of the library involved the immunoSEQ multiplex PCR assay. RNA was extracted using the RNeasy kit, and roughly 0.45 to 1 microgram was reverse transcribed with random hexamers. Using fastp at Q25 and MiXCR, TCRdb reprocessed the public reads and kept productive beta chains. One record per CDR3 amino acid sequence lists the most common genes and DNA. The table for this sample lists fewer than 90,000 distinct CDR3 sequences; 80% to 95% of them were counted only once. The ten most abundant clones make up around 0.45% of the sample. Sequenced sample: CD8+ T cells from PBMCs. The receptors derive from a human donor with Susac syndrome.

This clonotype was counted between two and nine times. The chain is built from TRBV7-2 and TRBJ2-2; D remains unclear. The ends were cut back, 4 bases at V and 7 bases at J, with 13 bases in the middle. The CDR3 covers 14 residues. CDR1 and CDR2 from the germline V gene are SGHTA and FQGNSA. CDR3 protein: CASSYPGVDGELFF. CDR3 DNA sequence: TGTGCCAGCAGCTACCCCGGTGTCGACGGGGAGCTGTTTTTT.

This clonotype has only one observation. CDR3 region: CASSERGLNYGYTF. The CDR3 nucleotides are TGTGCCAGCAGTGAACGGGGATTAAACTATGGCTACACCTTC. The chain recombines TRBV25-1 with TRBJ1-2; no definite D call. Trimming took 2 bases from V and 2 from J, leaving 9 bases between them. Per the germline V gene, CDR1 is MGHDK and CDR2 is SYGVNS. The CDR3 sequence is 14 residues long.

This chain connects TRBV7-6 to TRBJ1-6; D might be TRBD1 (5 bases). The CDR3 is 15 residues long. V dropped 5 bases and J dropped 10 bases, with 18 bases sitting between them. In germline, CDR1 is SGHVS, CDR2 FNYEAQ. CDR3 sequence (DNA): TGTGCCAGCAGCAAAACGAGACAGCGGACCTCACCCCTCCACTTT. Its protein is CASSKTRQRTSPLHF. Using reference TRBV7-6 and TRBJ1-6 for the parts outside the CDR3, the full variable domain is GAGVSQSPRYKVTKRGQDVALRCDPISGHVSLYWYRQALGQGPEFLTYFNYEAQQDKSGLPNDRFSAERPEGSISTLTIQRTEQRDSAMYRCASSKTRQRTSPLHFGNGTRLTVT.

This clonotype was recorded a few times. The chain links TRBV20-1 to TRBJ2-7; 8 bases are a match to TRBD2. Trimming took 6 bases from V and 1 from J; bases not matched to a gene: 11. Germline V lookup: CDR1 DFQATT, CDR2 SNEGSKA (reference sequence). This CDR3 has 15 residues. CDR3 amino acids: CSADKEREFSYEQYF. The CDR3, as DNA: TGCAGTGCCGATAAGGAGCGGGAGTTTTCCTACGAGCAGTACTTC.

In DNA, the CDR3 is TGTGCCAGCAGCTCCGGGCACCGCACAGATACGCAGTATTTT. Translation: CASSSGHRTDTQYF. V and J are TRBV13 and TRBJ2-3; D remains ambiguous. V was pared by 4 bases and J by 1 base, with 9 bases between. Per germline, CDR1 PRHDT and CDR2 FYEKMQ (reference sequence). There are 14 residues in the CDR3.

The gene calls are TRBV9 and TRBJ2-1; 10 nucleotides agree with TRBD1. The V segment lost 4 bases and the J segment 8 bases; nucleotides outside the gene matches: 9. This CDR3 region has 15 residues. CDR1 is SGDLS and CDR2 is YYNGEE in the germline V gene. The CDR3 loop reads CASSFRDRGYHEQFF. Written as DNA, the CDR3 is TGTGCCAGCAGCTTCCGGGACAGGGGTTACCATGAGCAGTTCTTC. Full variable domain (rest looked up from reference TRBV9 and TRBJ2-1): DSGVTQTPKHLITATGQRVTLRCSPRSGDLSVYWYQQSLDQGLQFLIQYYNGEERAKGNILERFSAQQFPDLHSELNLSSLELGDSALYFCASSFRDRGYHEQFFGPGTRLTVL.

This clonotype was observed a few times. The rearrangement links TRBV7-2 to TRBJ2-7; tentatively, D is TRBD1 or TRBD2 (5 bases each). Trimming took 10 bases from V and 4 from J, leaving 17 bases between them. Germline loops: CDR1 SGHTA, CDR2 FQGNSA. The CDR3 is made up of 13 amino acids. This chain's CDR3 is CATSPGPGYEQYF. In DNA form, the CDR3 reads TGTGCCACCTCCCCGGGACCGGGATACGAGCAGTACTTC.

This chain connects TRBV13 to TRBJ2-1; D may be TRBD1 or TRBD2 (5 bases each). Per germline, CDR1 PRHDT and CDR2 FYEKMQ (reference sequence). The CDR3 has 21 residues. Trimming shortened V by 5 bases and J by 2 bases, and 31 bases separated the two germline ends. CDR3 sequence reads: CASSPPMGYPSPRDAYNEQFF. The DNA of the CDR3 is TGTGCCAGCAGCCCACCCATGGGGTATCCATCCCCCAGGGACGCCTACAATGAGCAGTTCTTC.

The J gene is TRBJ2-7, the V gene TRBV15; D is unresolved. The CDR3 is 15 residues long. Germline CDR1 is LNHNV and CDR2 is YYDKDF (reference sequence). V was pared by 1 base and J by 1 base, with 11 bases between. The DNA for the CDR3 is TGTGCCACCAGCAGAGGCCTGGAAAGTTCCTACGAGCAGTACTTC. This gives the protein CATSRGLESSYEQYF.

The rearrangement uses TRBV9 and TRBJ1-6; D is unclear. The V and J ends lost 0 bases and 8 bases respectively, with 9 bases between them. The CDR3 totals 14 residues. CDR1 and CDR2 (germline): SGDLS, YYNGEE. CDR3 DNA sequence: TGTGCCAGCAGCGTAGAAGGGCAGGATTCACCCCTCCACTTT. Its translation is CASSVEGQDSPLHF.

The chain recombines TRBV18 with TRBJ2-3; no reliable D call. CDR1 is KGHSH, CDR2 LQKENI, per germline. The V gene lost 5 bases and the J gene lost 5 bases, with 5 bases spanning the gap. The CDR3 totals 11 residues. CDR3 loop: CASSLVDTQYF. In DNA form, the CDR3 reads TGTGCCAGCTCATTGGTAGATACGCAGTATTTT.

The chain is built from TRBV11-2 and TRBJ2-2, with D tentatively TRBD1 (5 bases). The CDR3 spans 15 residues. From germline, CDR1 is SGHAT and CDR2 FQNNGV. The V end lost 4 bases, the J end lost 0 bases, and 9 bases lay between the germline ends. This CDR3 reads CASSYRTANTGELFF. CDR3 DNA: TGTGCCAGCAGCTACAGGACGGCGAACACCGGGGAGCTGTTTTTT.

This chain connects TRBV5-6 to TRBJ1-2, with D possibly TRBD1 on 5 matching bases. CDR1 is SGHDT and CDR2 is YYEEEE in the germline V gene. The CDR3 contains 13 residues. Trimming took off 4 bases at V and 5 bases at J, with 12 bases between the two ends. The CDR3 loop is CASSAFRGYGYTF. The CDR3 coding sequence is TGTGCCAGCAGCGCATTCCGGGGGTATGGCTACACCTTC.

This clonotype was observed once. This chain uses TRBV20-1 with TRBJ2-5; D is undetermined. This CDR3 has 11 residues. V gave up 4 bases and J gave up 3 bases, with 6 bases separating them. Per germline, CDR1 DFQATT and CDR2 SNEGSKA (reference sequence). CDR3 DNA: TGCAGTGCTAAACACAAAGAGACCCAGTACTTC. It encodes CSAKHKETQYF.

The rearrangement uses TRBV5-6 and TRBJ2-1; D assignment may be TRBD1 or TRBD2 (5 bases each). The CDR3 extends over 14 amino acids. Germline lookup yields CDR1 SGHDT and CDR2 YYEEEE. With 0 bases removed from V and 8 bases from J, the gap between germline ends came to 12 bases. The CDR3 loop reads CASSLVFGGHEQFF. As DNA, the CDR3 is TGTGCCAGCAGCTTGGTTTTTGGGGGACATGAGCAGTTCTTC.

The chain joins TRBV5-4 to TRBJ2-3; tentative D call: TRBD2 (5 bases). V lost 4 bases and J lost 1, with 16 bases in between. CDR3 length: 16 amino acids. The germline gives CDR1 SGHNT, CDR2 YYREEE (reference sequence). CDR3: CASSLVDLAGTDTQYF. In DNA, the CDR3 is TGTGCCAGCAGCCTTGTGGACCTAGCAGGCACAGATACGCAGTATTTT.

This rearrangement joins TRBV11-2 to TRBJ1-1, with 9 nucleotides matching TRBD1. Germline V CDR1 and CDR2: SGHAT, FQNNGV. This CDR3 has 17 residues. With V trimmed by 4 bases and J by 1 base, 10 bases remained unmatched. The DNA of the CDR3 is TGTGCCAGCAGCTCCCACAGGGGGCCGACTTGGAACACTGAAGCTTTCTTT. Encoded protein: CASSSHRGPTWNTEAFF. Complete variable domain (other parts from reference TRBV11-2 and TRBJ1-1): EAGVAQSPRYKIIEKRQSVAFWCNPISGHATLYWYQQILGQGPKLLIQFQNNGVVDDSQLPKDRFSAERLKGVDSTLKIQPAKLEDSAVYLCASSSHRGPTWNTEAFFGQGTRLTVV.

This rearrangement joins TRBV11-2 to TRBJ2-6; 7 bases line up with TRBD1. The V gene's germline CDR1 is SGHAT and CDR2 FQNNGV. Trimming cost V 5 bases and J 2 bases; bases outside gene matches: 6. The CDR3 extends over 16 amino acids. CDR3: CASSTNRGPGANVLTF. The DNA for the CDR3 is TGTGCCAGCAGCACAAACAGGGGACCTGGGGCCAACGTCCTGACTTTC.

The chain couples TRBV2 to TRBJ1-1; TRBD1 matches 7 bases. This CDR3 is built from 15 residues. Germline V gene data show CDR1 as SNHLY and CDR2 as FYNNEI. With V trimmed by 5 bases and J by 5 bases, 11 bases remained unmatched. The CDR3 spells CASSTIGTVRTEAFF. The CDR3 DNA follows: TGTGCCAGCAGTACTATCGGGACAGTGAGGACTGAAGCTTTCTTT.

CDR3 sequence: CSARDGMDGQPQHF. The CDR3 DNA reads as TGCAGTGCTAGAGACGGGATGGATGGTCAGCCCCAGCATTTT. V gene TRBV20-1 combines with J gene TRBJ1-5; D not resolved. Germline V CDR1 and CDR2: DFQATT, SNEGSKA (reference sequence). V lost 0 bases and J lost 6, with 12 bases in between. The CDR3 has 14 amino acids.

CDR3 loop: CAWKGVGANVLTF. Written as DNA, the CDR3 is TGTGCCTGGAAGGGGGTTGGGGCCAACGTCCTGACTTTC. This chain joins TRBV30 and TRBJ2-6; D may be TRBD1 (6 bases). V was trimmed by 4 bases and J by 3 bases, leaving 7 bases between them. CDR3 size: 13 residues. In germline, CDR1 is GTSNPN, CDR2 SVGIG (reference sequence).

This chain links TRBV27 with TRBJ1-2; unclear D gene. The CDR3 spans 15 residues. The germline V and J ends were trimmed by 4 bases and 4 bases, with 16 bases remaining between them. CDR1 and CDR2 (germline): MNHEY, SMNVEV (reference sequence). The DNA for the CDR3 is TGTGCCAGCAGTTATCGACTACAAAGTACCTATGGCTACACCTTC. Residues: CASSYRLQSTYGYTF.

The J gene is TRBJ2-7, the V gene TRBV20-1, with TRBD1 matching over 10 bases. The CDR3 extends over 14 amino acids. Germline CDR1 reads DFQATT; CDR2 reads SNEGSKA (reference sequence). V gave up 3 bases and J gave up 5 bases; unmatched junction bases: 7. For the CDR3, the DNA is TGCAGTGCTAGTGTCCCGACAGGGGGCGACGAGCAGTACTTC. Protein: CSASVPTGGDEQYF.

CDR3 DNA sequence: TGTGCCAGCAGCTCGAGATTTACGGGGCCTAACACTGAAGCTTTCTTT. Translated, it gives CASSSRFTGPNTEAFF. The chain employs TRBV11-2 and TRBJ1-1, with D tentatively TRBD1 (5 bases). V shed 4 bases and J shed 2 bases, with 17 bases lying between them. The CDR3 runs 16 residues. Germline CDR1 SGHAT, CDR2 FQNNGV.